The 29 T cell receptor beta chains listed next were all sequenced from one sample in a study of early T cells in non-severe SARS-CoV-2 infection. Using its own MiXCR run on the 5' RACE reads, TCRdb lists one record per CDR3 protein. The data contain roughly 70,000 distinct CDR3 sequences, less than 20% of them singletons. This specimen consisted of whole blood, obtained at baseline. All receptors come from an adult who was a healthcare worker with PCR-confirmed SARS-CoV-2 infection or an uninfected control (not recorded which).

This clonotype was seen a handful of times. The chain recombines TRBV20-1 with TRBJ2-5; TRBD1 or TRBD2 may be the D gene (5 bases each). There are 14 residues in the CDR3. Per the germline V gene, CDR1 is DFQATT and CDR2 is SNEGSKA (reference sequence). Trimming cost V 0 bases and J 5 bases, with 13 bases left between them. CDR3 in amino acids: CSARDLRERETQYF. For the CDR3, the DNA is TGCAGTGCTAGAGATCTCAGGGAGCGGGAGACCCAGTACTTC.

This clonotype has just a few counts. This chain uses TRBV18 with TRBJ2-1; D remains unclear. The ends were cut back, 2 bases at V and 3 bases at J, with 2 bases in the middle. The CDR3 covers 12 residues. The germline gives CDR1 KGHSH, CDR2 LQKENI. Here the CDR3 DNA reads TGTGCCAGCTCACCAAACTACAATGAGCAGTTCTTC. Protein sequence: CASSPNYNEQFF.

The table lists this clonotype with many counts. The J gene is TRBJ2-3, the V gene TRBV5-1; D unresolved. Germline assignment: CDR1 SGHRS and CDR2 YFSETQ. The CDR3 runs to 15 residues. V dropped 2 bases and J dropped 4 bases, with 14 bases sitting between them. CDR3 loop: CASSLAKERADTQYF. The CDR3 DNA is TGCGCCAGCAGCTTAGCGAAAGAAAGGGCAGATACGCAGTATTTT. Filled out from reference TRBV5-1 and TRBJ2-3, the complete variable domain reads KAGVTQTPRYLIKTRGQQVTLSCSPISGHRSVSWYQQTPGQGLQFLFEYFSETQRNKGNFPGRFSGRQFSNSRSEMNVSTLELGDSALYLCASSLAKERADTQYFGPGTRLTVL.

The gene calls are TRBV20-1 and TRBJ2-3; 9 nucleotides line up with TRBD2. The CDR3 is made up of 15 amino acids. Germline V gene lookup returns CDR1 DFQATT and CDR2 SNEGSKA (reference sequence). J gave up 3 bases and V 0 bases, and 4 bases lay outside the gene matches. The CDR3 is CSARESGGTTDTQYF. The CDR3 DNA is TGCAGTGCTAGAGAGAGCGGGGGGACTACAGATACGCAGTATTTT.

This clonotype has only a few counts. J is TRBJ1-6 and V is TRBV4-2; D perhaps matches TRBD1 (6 bases). This CDR3 is built from 15 residues. CDR1 is LGHNA, CDR2 YNFKEQ, per germline. The V end was cut by 0 bases, the J end by 6 bases, with 9 bases between. CDR3 region: CASSQEGRGNSPLHF. DNA for the CDR3: TGTGCCAGCAGCCAAGAGGGCAGGGGTAATTCACCCCTCCACTTT.

The rearrangement links TRBV6-2 or TRBV6-3 to TRBJ2-3; TRBD2 aligns across 11 bases. The ends lost 6 bases at V and 4 bases at J; junction bases unmatched: 6. CDR1 and CDR2 (germline): MNHEY, SVGEGT. The CDR3 contains 15 residues. CDR3 DNA sequence: TGTGCCAGCAGCTCGGGACTAGCGGTATCAGATACGCAGTATTTT. It is translated as CASSSGLAVSDTQYF.

The chain combines TRBV19 with TRBJ2-1, with TRBD1 as a possible D gene (6 bases). CDR1 is LNHDA and CDR2 is SQIVND in the germline V gene (reference sequence). The CDR3 sequence is 18 residues long. V was trimmed by 3 bases and J by 1 base, leaving 19 bases between them. The CDR3 nucleotides are TGTGCCAGTAGTATGAGGGGGACGGGACGTTCGTCCTACAATGAGCAGTTCTTC. It codes for CASSMRGTGRSSYNEQFF.

The CDR3, as DNA: TGTGCCAGCAGCCAAGCCGGGACGGTGGGGACCCAGTACTTC. This gives the protein CASSQAGTVGTQYF. The V call is TRBV14, the J call TRBJ2-5; the D call may be TRBD1 or TRBD2 (5 bases each). Germline CDR1 SGHDN, CDR2 FVKESK. Trimming pared 1 base from V and 7 bases from J, leaving 13 bases between. The CDR3 totals 14 residues.

This clonotype was detected a few times. The chain has TRBV2 and TRBJ2-1, with 8 bases aligning to TRBD1. The CDR3 contains 12 residues. Per the germline V gene, CDR1 is SNHLY and CDR2 is FYNNEI. The junction had 0 bases not matched to a gene; V was cut back by 2 bases and J by 9 bases. CDR3 amino acids: CASSETGGEQFF. In nucleotides, the CDR3 is TGTGCCAGCAGTGAAACAGGGGGTGAGCAGTTCTTC. The variable domain in full, completed from reference TRBV2 and TRBJ2-1, reads EPEVTQTPSHQVTQMGQEVILRCVPISNHLYFYWYRQILGQKVEFLVSFYNNEISEKSEIFDDQFSVERPDGSNFTLKIRSTKLEDSAMYFCASSETGGEQFFGPGTRLTVL.

The V call is TRBV6-1, the J call TRBJ2-7; 8 bases fit TRBD1. The CDR3 runs to 15 residues. The germline CDR1 and CDR2 sequences are MNHNS and SASEGT. Losses at the gene ends were 6 bases for V and 2 bases for J; bases not matched to a gene: 9. The CDR3 protein is CASRPGQGGTYEQYF. The CDR3 DNA is TGTGCCAGCAGGCCCGGACAGGGTGGAACCTACGAGCAGTACTTC.

The CDR3 here is CASSSDPSSYNEQFF. In nucleotides, the CDR3 is TGCGCCAGCAGCTCGGACCCCAGCTCCTACAATGAGCAGTTCTTC. The chain combines TRBV5-1 with TRBJ2-1; D call uncertain. Trimming stripped 3 bases from V and 0 bases from J, with 10 bases between. The CDR3 runs 15 residues. Germline V gene lookup returns CDR1 SGHRS and CDR2 YFSETQ.

The gene calls are TRBV3-1 and TRBJ1-1, with 7 positions matching TRBD1. J was trimmed by 2 bases and V by 3 bases; bases with no gene match: 6. Germline V gives CDR1 LGHDT, CDR2 YNNKEL (reference sequence). This CDR3 spans 15 amino acids. In nucleotides, the CDR3 is TGTGCCAGCAGCCATTTGGGACAGCTCAACACTGAAGCTTTCTTT. Residues: CASSHLGQLNTEAFF.

The chain couples TRBV12-3 or TRBV12-4 to TRBJ2-3; 11 nucleotides line up with TRBD2. The CDR3 loop spans 18 amino acids. The V and J ends lost 2 bases and 2 bases, in that order; junction bases with no gene match: 9. This CDR3 reads CASSLSPRLAGYTDTQYF. CDR3 coding DNA: TGTGCCAGCAGTTTATCCCCCCGACTAGCGGGATACACAGATACGCAGTATTTT.

CDR3 loop: CASSLVWNTGELFF. DNA for the CDR3: TGCGCCAGCAGCTTGGTTTGGAACACCGGGGAGCTGTTTTTT. The chain has TRBV5-1 and TRBJ2-2; D gene unclear. Germline CDR1 reads SGHRS; CDR2 reads YFSETQ. The V end was cut by 0 bases, the J end by 1 base, with 4 bases between. The CDR3 totals 14 residues.

This clonotype turned up a few times. The V call is TRBV19, the J call TRBJ1-2; D is unclear. Germline CDR1 LNHDA, CDR2 SQIVND (reference sequence). Trimming shortened V by 6 bases and J by 2 bases, and 19 bases separated the two germline ends. There are 16 residues in the CDR3. CDR3 DNA: TGTGCCAGTAGCCCCCCCCGGGCGGGGTTCAACTATGGCTACACCTTC. Amino acid sequence: CASSPPRAGFNYGYTF.

The rearrangement uses TRBV5-1 and TRBJ2-3; 8 bases are a match to TRBD2. The germline V gene has CDR1 SGHRS and CDR2 YFSETQ. The CDR3 sequence is 16 residues long. The V and J ends lost 7 bases and 3 bases, in that order; junction bases with no gene match: 13. This CDR3 is CASARQPSGGTDTQYF. In nucleotides, the CDR3 is TGCGCCAGCGCACGTCAACCCAGCGGGGGTACAGATACGCAGTATTTT.

This chain joins TRBV6-2 or TRBV6-3 and TRBJ1-5; tentatively, D is TRBD1 (6 bases). Trimming cost V 6 bases and J 2 bases, with 17 bases left between them. The CDR3 is 16 residues long. Germline V lookup: CDR1 MNHEY, CDR2 SVGEGT. CDR3 sequence reads: CASRPTGPHGNQPQHF. The CDR3 coding sequence is TGTGCCAGCAGGCCCACAGGGCCTCACGGCAATCAGCCCCAGCATTTT.

The chain joins TRBV5-1 to TRBJ2-3; the D is unclear. V was clipped by 2 bases and J by 0 bases, with 7 bases between them. CDR1 is SGHRS, CDR2 YFSETQ, per germline. This CDR3 region has 14 residues. CDR3 residues: CASSLRASTDTQYF. CDR3 coding DNA: TGCGCCAGCAGCTTACGGGCTAGCACAGATACGCAGTATTTT. Supplemented by reference TRBV5-1 and TRBJ2-3, the full variable domain reads KAGVTQTPRYLIKTRGQQVTLSCSPISGHRSVSWYQQTPGQGLQFLFEYFSETQRNKGNFPGRFSGRQFSNSRSEMNVSTLELGDSALYLCASSLRASTDTQYFGPGTRLTVL.

The rearrangement joins TRBV6-2 or TRBV6-3 to TRBJ2-2, with D uncertain. CDR1 MNHEY and CDR2 SVGEGT come from the germline V gene. The CDR3 extends over 13 amino acids. V lost 6 bases and J 5 bases, leaving 10 bases between the germline ends. The DNA of the CDR3 is TGTGCCAGCAGGCCGAGTAATACCGGGGAGCTGTTTTTT. Its protein is CASRPSNTGELFF.

The chain uses TRBV7-8 and TRBJ2-7; D is unresolved. There are 13 residues in the CDR3. Trimming pared 1 base from V and 6 bases from J, leaving 10 bases between. Germline lookup yields CDR1 SGHVS and CDR2 FQNEAQ. The CDR3 sequence: CASSLDRSREQYF. The CDR3 DNA is TGTGCCAGCAGCTTAGATCGTTCGCGCGAGCAGTACTTC.

The chain couples TRBV28 to TRBJ1-1; TRBD1 is a possible D gene (5 bases). Germline loops: CDR1 MDHEN, CDR2 SYDVKM. The CDR3 length is 14 residues. Trimming shortened V by 6 bases and J by 3 bases, and 14 bases separated the two germline ends. In nucleotides, the CDR3 is TGTGCCAGCAGAGCAGGGATGGGGCACACTGAAGCTTTCTTT. Amino acids: CASRAGMGHTEAFF.

This clonotype came up once. The J gene is TRBJ2-7, the V gene TRBV19; TRBD1 agrees at 9 bases. The trim removed 4 bases at V and 2 bases at J, leaving 12 bases unmatched. The CDR3 has 17 amino acids. Germline V gene lookup returns CDR1 LNHDA and CDR2 SQIVND (reference sequence). For the CDR3, the DNA is TGTGCCAGTAGTACAACAGGCCGGGACAGGGTAACCTACGAGCAGTACTTC. This translates into CASSTTGRDRVTYEQYF.

This clonotype was seen a handful of times. CDR3 amino acids: CASSPKTGSYEQYF. For the CDR3, the DNA is TGTGCCAGCAGTCCTAAGACAGGGTCCTACGAGCAGTACTTC. This chain connects TRBV27 to TRBJ2-7, with 7 bases lining up with TRBD1. CDR3 length: 14 amino acids. Germline values: CDR1 MNHEY, CDR2 SMNVEV (reference sequence). The J segment lost 1 base and the V segment lost 5 bases, leaving 5 bases of the junction unmatched.

The chain uses TRBV11-2 and TRBJ2-2; 13 bases are shared with TRBD2. The germline gives CDR1 SGHAT, CDR2 FQNNGV. V trimming: 9 bases; J trimming: 6 bases; junction bases outside the gene matches: 4. The length of the CDR3 is 14 residues. The CDR3: CASLLAGGAGELFF. In DNA, the CDR3 is TGTGCCAGTTTACTAGCGGGAGGGGCCGGGGAGCTGTTTTTT.

The CDR3 nucleotides read TGTGCCAGCAGCTTCGGTAACAACCTCAGCGGGGACCAGTACTTC. It specifies CASSFGNNLSGDQYF. The rearrangement links TRBV11-2 to TRBJ2-5, with TRBD2 identical over 7 bases. The CDR3 loop spans 15 amino acids. Germline CDR1 is SGHAT and CDR2 is FQNNGV. The J segment lost 10 bases and the V segment lost 3 bases, leaving 14 bases of the junction unmatched.

This chain connects TRBV18 to TRBJ2-7, with D possibly being TRBD1 (6 bases). Germline loops: CDR1 KGHSH, CDR2 LQKENI. V was shortened by 3 bases and J by 3 bases, with 12 bases between the two germline ends. This CDR3 has 14 residues. The CDR3 nucleotides are TGTGCCAGCTCACCCAGCCAGGGACACTACGAGCAGTACTTC. It translates to CASSPSQGHYEQYF. The variable domain in full, with the rest retrieved from reference TRBV18 and TRBJ2-7, is NAGVMQNPRHLVRRRGQEARLRCSPMKGHSHVYWYRQLPEEGLKFMVYLQKENIIDESGMPKERFSAEFPKEGPSILRIQQVVRGDSAAYFCASSPSQGHYEQYFGPGTRLTVT.

The gene calls are TRBV5-5 and TRBJ2-3; D is ambiguous. CDR1 and CDR2 from the germline V gene are SGHKS and YYEKEE (reference sequence). The CDR3 runs to 13 residues. Trimming removed 4 bases at V and 2 bases at J, with 8 bases between. The CDR3 region is CASSPDDTDTQYF. The CDR3 DNA sequence: TGTGCCAGCAGCCCTGATGACACAGATACGCAGTATTTT.

This chain connects TRBV7-6 to TRBJ2-3; 7 positions agree with TRBD2. The CDR3 covers 17 residues. The V and J ends lost 4 bases and 2 bases, in that order; junction bases with no gene match: 12. Germline CDR1 and CDR2: SGHVS and FNYEAQ. This chain's CDR3 is CASSSRGVSGFTDTQYF. The CDR3 DNA follows: TGTGCCAGCAGCTCCCGGGGGGTTAGCGGTTTCACAGATACGCAGTATTTT.

This clonotype turned up a few times. The rearrangement joins TRBV5-1 to TRBJ2-5; TRBD2 matches 7 bases. The germline V gene encodes CDR1 SGHRS and CDR2 YFSETQ. With V trimmed by 6 bases and J by 7 bases, 12 bases remained unmatched. The length of the CDR3 is 14 residues. The CDR3 DNA sequence: TGCGCCAGCACCCCGCAGGGAGGGGCAAGGACCCAGTACTTC. Its translation is CASTPQGGARTQYF.